Following are 12 T cell receptor beta chains from one sample sequenced in a study of T cells in Graves' hyperthyroidism and ophthalmopathy. The source material, RNA transcripts, was used to amplify TCR beta CDR3 regions. Carried out on the TCR CDR3, a first-round RT-PCR used the HTBI primer set. Each CDR3 protein gets one entry after TCRdb re-called the multiplex PCR reads with MiXCR. Found here are fewer than 750,000 distinct CDR3 sequences, 46% of them singletons; the top ten hold more than 7%. Sequences were obtained from peripheral blood or thyroid tissue (not recorded which). The receptors come from a woman aged 18-29 years with Graves' hyperthyroidism.

The chain employs TRBV24-1 and TRBJ2-3; 7 bases agree with TRBD2. This CDR3 spans 19 amino acids. Trimming took 3 bases from V and 4 from J; bases not matched to a gene: 18. Germline V gene lookup returns CDR1 KGHDR and CDR2 SFDVKD. CDR3 nucleotide sequence: TGTGCCACCAGTGATCCCATGGCGGGGGTCAGACGGGACCCAGATACGCAGTATTTT. This codes for CATSDPMAGVRRDPDTQYF.

The table lists this clonotype with a few counts. V gene TRBV10-3 combines with J gene TRBJ2-1; D is perhaps TRBD2 (5 bases). CDR3 length: 12 residues. The germline V and J ends were trimmed by 5 bases and 7 bases, with 9 bases remaining between them. CDR1 ENHRY and CDR2 SYGVKD come from the germline V gene. The CDR3 region is CAISSLANEQFF. The CDR3 nucleotides read TGTGCCATCAGTTCCCTAGCAAATGAGCAGTTCTTC.

In its sample, this clonotype was seen many times. The rearrangement uses TRBV5-6 and TRBJ2-7; the D call may be TRBD1 or TRBD2 (5 bases each). Between the trimmed V and J ends, which lost 4 bases and 2 bases, there was a span of 13 bases. Germline V lookup: CDR1 SGHDT, CDR2 YYEEEE. The CDR3 runs 14 residues. CDR3 bases: TGTGCCAGCAGCCCCGGGACGTCAGCCTACGAGCAGTACTTC. Translated: CASSPGTSAYEQYF.

In this sample, this clonotype turned up many times. The rearrangement links TRBV20-1 to TRBJ2-5, with TRBD2 matching 9 bases. Germline assignment: CDR1 DFQATT and CDR2 SNEGSKA (reference sequence). There are 15 residues in the CDR3. The ends lost 3 bases at V and 0 bases at J; junction bases unmatched: 5. CDR3 nucleotide sequence: TGCAGTGCTAGGAGAGCGGGAGGCTACCAAGAGACCCAGTACTTC. As protein: CSARRAGGYQETQYF.

The chain recombines TRBV7-9 with TRBJ1-1; D gene uncertain. The CDR3 consists of 14 residues. The germline V gene has CDR1 SEHNR and CDR2 FQNEAQ (reference sequence). Trimming left V 3 bases short and J 14 bases short, with 22 bases between. The CDR3 sequence is CASSLRLAGNEQFF. The CDR3 DNA follows: TGTGCCAGCAGCTTGCGGCTAGCGGGGAATGAGCAGTTCTTT.

This clonotype was picked up many times. The chain is built from TRBV12-3 or TRBV12-4 and TRBJ1-2; D perhaps matches TRBD1 (6 bases). This CDR3 has 14 amino acids. V lost 4 bases and J lost 6, with 15 bases in between. The CDR3 spells CASSSGVTYNGYTF. The CDR3 bases are TGTGCCAGCAGTTCAGGGGTTACCTATAATGGCTACACCTTC.

V usage is TRBV29-1 and J usage is TRBJ1-1, with 7 bases aligning to TRBD1. Germline CDR1 and CDR2: SQVTM and ANQGSEA. This CDR3 is 10 amino acids long. V trimming: 7 bases; J trimming: 7 bases; junction bases outside the gene matches: 3. The CDR3, as DNA: TGCAGCGCCAGGACAGGTGAAGCTTTCTTT. Encoded protein: CSARTGEAFF.

The chain recombines TRBV7-9 with TRBJ2-7, with TRBD2 identical over 11 bases. The J call may be faulty, since TRBJ2-1 better matches the DNA end. CDR3 size: 13 residues. The germline V gene has CDR1 SEHNR and CDR2 FQNEAQ (reference sequence). CDR3 loop: CASRLAGVGEQFF. CDR3 in DNA: TGTGCCAGCAGACTAGCGGGAGTGGGTGAGCAGTTCTTC.

The chain has TRBV29-1 and TRBJ2-7, with D perhaps given as TRBD1 or TRBD2 (5 bases each). Germline-derived CDR1 and CDR2 are SQVTM and ANQGSEA. Trimming shortened V by 8 bases and J by 0 bases, and 14 bases separated the two germline ends. The CDR3 length is 13 residues. The CDR3 sequence: CSQDWGSSYEQYF. In nucleotides, the CDR3 is TGCAGCCAAGACTGGGGGAGCTCCTACGAGCAGTACTTC.

CDR3 residues: CASSPSWRGGEKLFF. The CDR3 nucleotides read TGTGCCAGCTCACCATCTTGGAGGGGTGGTGAAAAACTGTTTTTT. The gene calls are TRBV18 and TRBJ1-4, with D possibly matching TRBD1 (5 bases). The germline CDR1 and CDR2 sequences are KGHSH and LQKENI. V gave up 2 bases and J gave up 7 bases, with 14 bases separating them. CDR3 length: 15 residues. Complete variable domain (other parts from reference TRBV18 and TRBJ1-4): NAGVMQNPRHLVRRRGQEARLRCSPMKGHSHVYWYRQLPEEGLKFMVYLQKENIIDESGMPKERFSAEFPKEGPSILRIQQVVRGDSAAYFCASSPSWRGGEKLFFGSGTQLSVL.

V gene TRBV2 combines with J gene TRBJ1-1, with D possibly being TRBD1 (6 bases). The ends were cut back, 1 base at V and 5 bases at J, with 17 bases in the middle. Germline CDR1 is SNHLY and CDR2 is FYNNEI. The CDR3 length is 16 residues. The CDR3 protein is CASSEDVRGALTEAFF. The CDR3, as DNA: TGTGCCAGCAGTGAAGATGTACGGGGGGCTTTGACTGAAGCTTTCTTT. Drawing the rest from reference TRBV2 and TRBJ1-1, the complete variable domain is EPEVTQTPSHQVTQMGQEVILRCVPISNHLYFYWYRQILGQKVEFLVSFYNNEISEKSEIFDDQFSVERPDGSNFTLKIRSTKLEDSAMYFCASSEDVRGALTEAFFGQGTRLTVV.

This clonotype occurred many times. This chain links TRBV9 with TRBJ1-4, with no clear D. V lost 4 bases and J 0 bases, leaving 7 bases between the germline ends. This CDR3 comprises 14 residues. Germline lookup yields CDR1 SGDLS and CDR2 YYNGEE. The CDR3 DNA reads as TGTGCCAGCAGCCCCGATGCAACTAATGAAAAACTGTTTTTT. Encoded protein: CASSPDATNEKLFF.